The present entry profiles one T cell receptor beta chain with its context. What it binds is not known. This specimen comes from a study of graft-versus-host responses after intestinal transplantation. Findings and limits, study-wide: Some patients had graft-donor T cell macrochimerism, and their allografts showed high graft-versus-host to host-versus-graft clonal ratios. Recipient bone marrow held GvH clones, some seen earlier in ileum or blood.

The germline CDR1 and CDR2 sequences are LNHNV and YYDKDF (reference sequence). V lost 2 bases and J lost 3, with 11 bases in between. This CDR3 is built from 14 residues. Data came from immunoSEQ multiplex PCR; TCRdb stores just in-frame clones and leaves some out. Of approximately 85,000 clones listed, around 90% are singletons. This chain uses TRBV15 with TRBJ2-7; D not certain. Sample: unstimulated CD8+ T cells sorted from spleen or lymph node cells, taken before transplant. The clonotype comes from a human donor who was the organ donor for an intestinal transplant. The CDR3 DNA follows: TGTGCCACCAGCAGACTCGAGGCTTTCTACGAGCAGTACTTC. Its translation is CATSRLEAFYEQYF. The complete variable domain, with remaining parts taken from reference TRBV15 and TRBJ2-7, reads DAMVIQNPRYQVTQFGKPVTLSCSQTLNHNVMYWYQQKSSQAPKLLFHYYDKDFNNEADTPDNFQSRRPNTSFCFLDIRSPGLGDTAMYLCATSRLEAFYEQYFGPGTRLTVT.